These 13 T cell receptor beta chains originate from one sample sequenced in a study of OX40 agonist ivuxolimab in advanced cancers. Only in-frame clones appear in the TCRdb table, and some are missing; sequencing was by immunoSEQ multiplex PCR. Seen here are some 10,000 clones, roughly 78% observed once, and the top ten hold approximately 41%. This specimen consisted of CD4+ or CD8+ T cells sorted from blood, obtained in a trial of the OX40 agonist ivuxolimab. These TCRs come from an adult with an advanced solid tumor such as melanoma, head and neck, liver or kidney cancer.

This chain connects TRBV28 to TRBJ2-1; no firm D call. V was pared by 4 bases and J by 10 bases, with 8 bases between. This CDR3 is 11 amino acids long. Germline-derived CDR1 and CDR2 are MDHEN and SYDVKM. CDR3 protein: CASSYFEEQFF. In DNA, the CDR3 is TGTGCCAGCAGTTACTTCGAGGAGCAGTTCTTC.

This chain joins TRBV2 and TRBJ1-1, with a tentative D call TRBD1 (6 bases). Germline values: CDR1 SNHLY, CDR2 FYNNEI. V was pared by 10 bases and J by 4 bases, with 25 bases between. The CDR3 is made up of 16 amino acids. The CDR3 is CATAGYDDGGGTEAFF. CDR3 DNA: TGTGCCACCGCCGGGTATGACGATGGAGGGGGCACTGAAGCTTTCTTT.

This sequence joins TRBV7-9 and TRBJ2-1; D possibly corresponds to TRBD2 (5 bases). CDR1 SEHNR and CDR2 FQNEAQ come from the germline V gene (reference sequence). CDR3 length equals 15 residues. Trimming cost V 7 bases and J 2 bases, with 15 bases left between them. CDR3 region: CASTQGEGPYNEQFF. CDR3 DNA sequence: TGTGCCAGCACCCAAGGAGAGGGTCCCTACAATGAGCAGTTCTTC. Supplemented by reference TRBV7-9 and TRBJ2-1, the full variable domain reads DTGVSQNPRHKITKRGQNVTFRCDPISEHNRLYWYRQTLGQGPEFLTYFQNEAQLEKSRLLSDRFSAERPKGSFSTLEIQRTEQGDSAMYLCASTQGEGPYNEQFFGPGTRLTVL.

This chain connects TRBV6-5 to TRBJ1-5; D gene uncertain. This CDR3 contains 14 residues. Germline V CDR1 and CDR2: MNHEY, SVGAGI. V was clipped by 5 bases and J by 5 bases, with 13 bases between them. The CDR3 DNA follows: TGTGCCAGCAGTCCCAAGTCCCCCGATCAGCCCCAGCATTTT. The encoded protein is CASSPKSPDQPQHF.

The sample holds one count of this clone. The chain carries TRBV28 and TRBJ1-4, with 7 positions matching TRBD1. The CDR3 is made up of 16 amino acids. The V gene's germline CDR1 is MDHEN and CDR2 SYDVKM. With V trimmed by 5 bases and J by 8 bases, 14 bases remained unmatched. The CDR3 sequence: CASSPPRDRVREKLFF. In nucleotides, the CDR3 is TGTGCCAGCAGTCCCCCGCGAGACAGGGTGCGGGAAAAACTGTTTTTT.

The rearrangement links TRBV2 to TRBJ1-5; 8 nucleotides align to TRBD1. CDR3 length: 15 amino acids. Per germline, CDR1 SNHLY and CDR2 FYNNEI. The V and J ends lost 3 bases and 6 bases, in that order; junction bases with no gene match: 7. The CDR3 DNA reads TGTGCCAGCAGTGAGACCCCAGGGGGCGGTCAGCCCCAGCATTTT. It encodes CASSETPGGGQPQHF.

There are a few counts of this clone. This sequence joins TRBV27 and TRBJ1-5; D remains ambiguous. This CDR3 contains 13 residues. The V gene lost 3 bases and the J gene lost 3 bases, with 6 bases spanning the gap. Germline V gives CDR1 MNHEY, CDR2 SMNVEV (reference sequence). This CDR3 reads CASSFGLNQPQHF. CDR3 nucleotides: TGTGCCAGCAGTTTTGGTCTCAATCAGCCCCAGCATTTT.

By proportion, this clone is medium-sized. The chain combines TRBV27 with TRBJ2-7; 8 positions match TRBD2. Germline-derived CDR1 and CDR2 are MNHEY and SMNVEV (reference sequence). V shed 7 bases, J shed 3 bases, and the junction held 5 bases outside the gene matches. CDR3 length: 13 residues. Here the CDR3 DNA reads TGTGCCAGCAAAGCGGGGGACCGCTACGAGCAGTACTTC. It is translated as CASKAGDRYEQYF.

This clone has more than one count but fewer than ten. The chain has TRBV11-3 and TRBJ2-7, with 8 bases aligning to TRBD1. This CDR3 region has 12 residues. The J segment lost 7 bases and the V segment lost 4 bases, leaving 3 bases of the junction unmatched. Per germline, CDR1 SGHNT and CDR2 YENEEA. The CDR3 coding sequence is TGTGCCAGCAGCTCAGGGGACAGGGAGCAGTACTTC. It codes for CASSSGDREQYF. Supplemented by reference TRBV11-3 and TRBJ2-7, the full variable domain reads EAGVVQSPRYKIIEKKQPVAFWCNPISGHNTLYWYLQNLGQGPELLIRYENEEAVDDSQLPKDRFSAERLKGVDSTLKIQPAELGDSAVYLCASSSGDREQYFGPGTRLTVT.

The V call is TRBV11-2, the J call TRBJ2-7, with D possibly TRBD1 on 5 matching bases. Germline CDR1 SGHAT, CDR2 FQNNGV. The CDR3 is 15 residues long. Deletions cut 3 bases from V and 0 bases from J, with 12 bases between. CDR3 DNA: TGTGCCAGCAGCTTGGGTGCAGGGCCCTCCTACGAGCAGTACTTC. Its translation: CASSLGAGPSYEQYF.

The chain links TRBV13 to TRBJ1-2, with D uncertain. Germline-derived CDR1 and CDR2 are PRHDT and FYEKMQ (reference sequence). This CDR3 is 13 amino acids long. V was cut by 1 base and J by 8 bases, with 11 bases left in between. The CDR3 DNA follows: TGTGCCAGCAGCTTAGATCTCCAGTCGGGCTACACCTTC. It translates to CASSLDLQSGYTF.

This chain joins TRBV6-1 and TRBJ2-7; TRBD2 matches 9 bases. J lost 3 bases, V lost 8 bases, and 5 bases had no gene match. The CDR3 loop spans 13 amino acids. The germline CDR1 and CDR2 sequences are MNHNS and SASEGT. The CDR3 region has the DNA TGTGCCAGCGGAAATAGCGGGGGCTACGAGCAGTACTTC. Its protein is CASGNSGGYEQYF.

This chain connects TRBV11-2 to TRBJ1-5; possible D gene TRBD1, 5 bases. The V gene's germline CDR1 is SGHAT and CDR2 FQNNGV. The V and J ends lost 3 bases and 5 bases respectively, with 17 bases between them. This CDR3 has 16 amino acids. As DNA, the CDR3 is TGTGCCAGCAGCTTGGCCTCGCAGGGACCGTATCAGCCCCAGCATTTT. The encoded protein is CASSLASQGPYQPQHF.